This TCR beta chain emerged from a study of T cells in Graves' hyperthyroidism and ophthalmopathy. About the study: Before any treatment, at initial diagnosis, peripheral blood was collected.

Exclusion criteria comprised uncontrolled infection, other autoimmune disease, pregnancy or lactation. Study-wide results and caveats: Before onset, by a median of approximately 6.8 months, the model predicted ophthalmopathy. Researchers found most expanded thyroid clonotypes above 0.001 in blood as well.

RNA transcripts provided the source from which TCR beta CDR3 regions were amplified. Using the HTBI primer set, a first-round RT-PCR was run on the TCR CDR3. TCRdb itself ran the multiplex PCR reads through MiXCR, one entry per CDR3 protein. The data hold 500,000 or so distinct CDR3 sequences, with 15% to 20% observed a single time. Points on this clonotype: Its specificity is not known.

With V trimmed by 4 bases and J by 3 bases, 8 bases remained unmatched. Germline CDR1 and CDR2: SGHRS and YFSETQ. The CDR3 runs 15 residues. The material sequenced was blood. The rearrangement joins TRBV5-1 to TRBJ2-7; 9 bases agree with TRBD1. This clonotype was sampled from a woman aged 25 to 45 with Graves' ophthalmopathy. CDR3 nucleotides: TGCGCCAGCAGCCATGACAGGGGGGGATACTACGAGCAGTACTTC. Its protein is CASSHDRGGYYEQYF.